Listed below are T cell receptor beta chains from one sample, sequenced in a study of blood T cell repertoires in COVID-19. Generated by immunoSEQ multiplex PCR, the TCRdb table keeps only in-frame clones and is missing some. The data contain approximately 91,000 clones, more than 70% of them singletons. Sample: peripheral blood. The receptors were sampled from a man in his 70s with acute or convalescent COVID-19. CDR3s include the opening cysteine and the closing phenylalanine or tryptophan. Each record gives: CDR3 DNA, CDR3 protein, V gene, D gene, clone size, J gene. A D gene is named only where the DNA matches it firmly. Not all rows give a size; the values are once, few, many and, for expanded clones, a class.

CDR3nt: TGTGCCAGCAGTTTAACGGGTAATCAGCCCCAGCATTTT
CDR3aa: CASSLTGNQPQHF
v_gene: TRBV12-3/TRBV12-4
d_gene: NA
abundance: NA
j_gene: TRBJ1-5

CDR3nt: TGCGCCAGCAGCTTAAGTACGGCAGGGGTAGAGGAGCAGTACTTC
CDR3aa: CASSLSTAGVEEQYF
v_gene: TRBV5-1
d_gene: NA
abundance: NA
j_gene: TRBJ2-7

CDR3nt: TGTGCCAGCAGCCCCCACCTGGGACAGGGAAAGATGAATACCGGGGAGCTGTTTTTT
CDR3aa: CASSPHLGQGKMNTGELFF
v_gene: TRBV9
d_gene: TRBD1
abundance: NA
j_gene: TRBJ2-2

CDR3nt: TGTGCCAGCAGCTTTTATGATACGCAGTATTTT
CDR3aa: CASSFYDTQYF
v_gene: TRBV14
d_gene: NA
abundance: few
j_gene: TRBJ2-3

CDR3nt: TGTGCCAGCAGTCCGACAGGGCTTGCTAGACATGGCTACACCTTC
CDR3aa: CASSPTGLARHGYTF
v_gene: TRBV28
d_gene: TRBD1
abundance: NA
j_gene: TRBJ1-2

CDR3nt: TGTGCCACCCGACCGGGACTACCTTACAATGAGCAGTTCTTC
CDR3aa: CATRPGLPYNEQFF
v_gene: TRBV15
d_gene: TRBD2
abundance: NA
j_gene: TRBJ2-1

CDR3nt: TGTGCCAGCAGCTGGGGGACACTGCGGGAGACCCAGTACTTC
CDR3aa: CASSWGTLRETQYF
v_gene: TRBV11-1
d_gene: NA
abundance: NA
j_gene: TRBJ2-5

CDR3nt: TGTGCCAGCAGCTCCTTAATAGGTGTTTCAGGAGAGACCCAGTACTTC
CDR3aa: CASSSLIGVSGETQYF
v_gene: TRBV7-2
d_gene: NA
abundance: NA
j_gene: TRBJ2-5

CDR3nt: TGTGCCAGCAGCTTTCATTCTAGCGGGAGTCCTCGGGAGCAGTACTTC
CDR3aa: CASSFHSSGSPREQYF
v_gene: TRBV12-1
d_gene: NA
abundance: NA
j_gene: TRBJ2-7

CDR3nt: TGTGCCAGCTCAACCCGACCGGGACACCGAGCCTACGAGCAGTACTTC
CDR3aa: CASSTRPGHRAYEQYF
v_gene: TRBV18
d_gene: NA
abundance: NA
j_gene: TRBJ2-7

CDR3nt: TGTGCCAGCAGTTTTGGAGCTAGCGGGAACCCCACAGATACGCAGTATTTT
CDR3aa: CASSFGASGNPTDTQYF
v_gene: TRBV28
d_gene: TRBD2
abundance: NA
j_gene: TRBJ2-3

CDR3nt: TGTGCCAGTAGTATGCGCGACATGAACACTGAAGCTTTCTTT
CDR3aa: CASSMRDMNTEAFF
v_gene: TRBV19
d_gene: NA
abundance: NA
j_gene: TRBJ1-1

CDR3nt: TGCGCCAGCAGCTTGTCCTCTACTAGCGGGAGGGAAGGTACAGATACGCAGTATTTT
CDR3aa: CASSLSSTSGREGTDTQYF
v_gene: TRBV5-1
d_gene: TRBD2
abundance: NA
j_gene: TRBJ2-3

CDR3nt: TGTGCCAGCAGTTATGGACAGACAAATCAGCCCCAGCATTTT
CDR3aa: CASSYGQTNQPQHF
v_gene: TRBV27
d_gene: NA
abundance: NA
j_gene: TRBJ1-5

CDR3nt: TGTGCCAGCAGTCCCAGTGATACACCTGAAGCTTTCTTT
CDR3aa: CASSPSDTPEAFF
v_gene: TRBV28
d_gene: NA
abundance: NA
j_gene: TRBJ1-1

CDR3nt: TGCGCCAGCAGCTTGCGGACTCCAGGGGGCGCGGACACCATATATTTT
CDR3aa: CASSLRTPGGADTIYF
v_gene: TRBV5-1
d_gene: TRBD1
abundance: NA
j_gene: TRBJ1-3

CDR3nt: TGTGCCAGCTCACCCCCTAGCCGAGGTTCCTACGAGCAGTACTTC
CDR3aa: CASSPPSRGSYEQYF
v_gene: TRBV18
d_gene: NA
abundance: once
j_gene: TRBJ2-7

CDR3nt: TGCAGCGTTGGGGCAGGGACCTACGAGCAGTACTTC
CDR3aa: CSVGAGTYEQYF
v_gene: TRBV29-1
d_gene: NA
abundance: NA
j_gene: TRBJ2-7

CDR3nt: TGTGCCTGCCGGGACAGGGTGTTTTCGGAACTGTTTTTT
CDR3aa: CACRDRVFSELFF
v_gene: TRBV28
d_gene: TRBD1
abundance: few
j_gene: TRBJ1-4

CDR3nt: TGTGCTAGCAGCTTAGCTCACCAGGGCTACGAGCAGTACTTC
CDR3aa: CASSLAHQGYEQYF
v_gene: TRBV7-7
d_gene: NA
abundance: NA
j_gene: TRBJ2-7

CDR3nt: TGTGCCAGCAGCAGGAAGGGACTAGCGGGAGTGGCAGATACGCAGTATTTT
CDR3aa: CASSRKGLAGVADTQYF
v_gene: TRBV21-1
d_gene: NA
abundance: once
j_gene: TRBJ2-3

CDR3nt: TGTGCCAGCAGCAAAGAGTACTATAACAGGGGGGCCTACGAGCAGTACTTC
CDR3aa: CASSKEYYNRGAYEQYF
v_gene: TRBV21-1
d_gene: NA
abundance: NA
j_gene: TRBJ2-7

CDR3nt: TGTGCCAGCAGCGTAGAGGAGGGAAGGTCGAACACTGAAGCTTTCTTT
CDR3aa: CASSVEEGRSNTEAFF
v_gene: TRBV9
d_gene: NA
abundance: NA
j_gene: TRBJ1-1

CDR3nt: TGCAGCGTCGACAGGGGGCGGACAGATACGCAGTATTTT
CDR3aa: CSVDRGRTDTQYF
v_gene: TRBV29-1
d_gene: TRBD1
abundance: NA
j_gene: TRBJ2-3

CDR3nt: TGTGCCTGTCGGGACAGGTTAAACACCATATATTTT
CDR3aa: CACRDRLNTIYF
v_gene: TRBV30
d_gene: TRBD1
abundance: NA
j_gene: TRBJ1-3

CDR3nt: TGTGCCAGCAGCTTGGAATATAGCAACTCCTACAATGAGCAGTTCTTC
CDR3aa: CASSLEYSNSYNEQFF
v_gene: TRBV5-5
d_gene: NA
abundance: once
j_gene: TRBJ2-1

CDR3nt: TGTGCCAGCAGTTCGTCAGATGTCCAAGAGACCCAGTACTTC
CDR3aa: CASSSSDVQETQYF
v_gene: TRBV27
d_gene: NA
abundance: NA
j_gene: TRBJ2-5

CDR3nt: TGTGCCTGGGGCGGGCAGGCCTTAGCGGGAGCGCAGCAGTTCTTC
CDR3aa: CAWGGQALAGAQQFF
v_gene: TRBV30
d_gene: TRBD2
abundance: few
j_gene: TRBJ2-1

CDR3nt: TGTGCCACCAGTGACAGGGGACTCGGGAGGGGTCAAGAGACCCAGTACTTC
CDR3aa: CATSDRGLGRGQETQYF
v_gene: TRBV24-1
d_gene: TRBD2
abundance: NA
j_gene: TRBJ2-5

CDR3nt: TGTGCCACCAGTGATTTGGCGGGCTACACCTTC
CDR3aa: CATSDLAGYTF
v_gene: TRBV24-1
d_gene: NA
abundance: NA
j_gene: TRBJ1-2

CDR3nt: TGCGCCAGCAGCTTAAAGACTAGCGGGATTTACGAGCAGTACTTC
CDR3aa: CASSLKTSGIYEQYF
v_gene: TRBV5-1
d_gene: TRBD2
abundance: NA
j_gene: TRBJ2-7

CDR3nt: TGTGCCCACGCCTCCGGGGAGACCCAGTACTTC
CDR3aa: CAHASGETQYF
v_gene: TRBV30
d_gene: NA
abundance: NA
j_gene: TRBJ2-5

CDR3nt: TGTGCCAGCAGCCGACAGGGGATCTACGAGCAGTACTTC
CDR3aa: CASSRQGIYEQYF
v_gene: TRBV7-9
d_gene: TRBD1
abundance: few
j_gene: TRBJ2-7

CDR3nt: TGTGCCAGCAGCTGGAGGACTAGCGGGGGATCGGATGAGCAGTTCTTC
CDR3aa: CASSWRTSGGSDEQFF
v_gene: TRBV5-6
d_gene: TRBD2
abundance: once
j_gene: TRBJ2-1

CDR3nt: TGTGCCAGCAGTCTCTTCCAGAGCGGGTCGGATCAGCCCCAGCATTTT
CDR3aa: CASSLFQSGSDQPQHF
v_gene: TRBV28
d_gene: NA
abundance: few
j_gene: TRBJ1-5

CDR3nt: TGTGCCATCATGAAACAGGGAGAAGATACGCAGTATTTT
CDR3aa: CAIMKQGEDTQYF
v_gene: TRBV10-3
d_gene: NA
abundance: NA
j_gene: TRBJ2-3

CDR3nt: TGTGCCAGCAGCTTTCACTCTAGCGGGAGTCCTCGGGAGCAGTACTTC
CDR3aa: CASSFHSSGSPREQYF
v_gene: TRBV12-1
d_gene: NA
abundance: NA
j_gene: TRBJ2-7

CDR3nt: TGTGCCAGCAGTGAGCAGGGGGCGTCCTACAATGAGCAGTTCTTC
CDR3aa: CASSEQGASYNEQFF
v_gene: TRBV6-4
d_gene: TRBD1
abundance: NA
j_gene: TRBJ2-1

CDR3nt: TGTGCCAGTAGTTTCAGCCGGGACAGCTACGAGCAGTACTTC
CDR3aa: CASSFSRDSYEQYF
v_gene: TRBV19
d_gene: TRBD1
abundance: NA
j_gene: TRBJ2-7

CDR3nt: TGTGCTAGCAGCTTATGGGGAGCCGGGGAGCTGTTTTTT
CDR3aa: CASSLWGAGELFF
v_gene: TRBV7-7
d_gene: NA
abundance: NA
j_gene: TRBJ2-2

CDR3nt: TGTGCCAGCAGCGTAGATGGGGGACAGTGGAACCAAGAGACCCAGTACTTC
CDR3aa: CASSVDGGQWNQETQYF
v_gene: TRBV9
d_gene: TRBD1
abundance: NA
j_gene: TRBJ2-5

CDR3nt: TGTGCCAGCAGCAAGGTAGGACTATCGAACACCGGGGAGCTGTTTTTT
CDR3aa: CASSKVGLSNTGELFF
v_gene: TRBV21-1
d_gene: NA
abundance: few
j_gene: TRBJ2-2

CDR3nt: TGTGCCAGCAGTGGGGCGGGCGGGAGTTTGTACGAGCAGTACTTC
CDR3aa: CASSGAGGSLYEQYF
v_gene: TRBV28
d_gene: TRBD2
abundance: NA
j_gene: TRBJ2-7

CDR3nt: TGTGCCAGCAGCCAGGGTAATCACTATGGCTACACCTTC
CDR3aa: CASSQGNHYGYTF
v_gene: TRBV28
d_gene: NA
abundance: NA
j_gene: TRBJ1-2

CDR3nt: TGTGCCAGCAGTTTACGGATCACAGGGCATGTAAACTATGGCTACACCTTC
CDR3aa: CASSLRITGHVNYGYTF
v_gene: TRBV27
d_gene: NA
abundance: NA
j_gene: TRBJ1-2

CDR3nt: TGTGCCAGCAGCTTGGCAGGGGGTAGCAATCAGCCCCAGCATTTT
CDR3aa: CASSLAGGSNQPQHF
v_gene: TRBV7-2
d_gene: TRBD1
abundance: NA
j_gene: TRBJ1-5

CDR3nt: TGCGCCAGCAGCCAACTCCTGAGCTCTGGAAACACCATATATTTT
CDR3aa: CASSQLLSSGNTIYF
v_gene: TRBV4-1
d_gene: NA
abundance: NA
j_gene: TRBJ1-3

CDR3nt: TGTGCCAGTAGTATAGATGGGTCTAGCTCTGGGGCCAACGTCCTGACTTTC
CDR3aa: CASSIDGSSSGANVLTF
v_gene: TRBV19
d_gene: NA
abundance: NA
j_gene: TRBJ2-6

CDR3nt: TGTGCCAGCTCATCGAGGACAGGGGACACCGGGGAGCTGTTTTTT
CDR3aa: CASSSRTGDTGELFF
v_gene: TRBV18
d_gene: TRBD1
abundance: NA
j_gene: TRBJ2-2

CDR3nt: TGTGCCAGCAGGGCGGGAAACTCCTACGAGCAGTACTTC
CDR3aa: CASRAGNSYEQYF
v_gene: TRBV28
d_gene: NA
abundance: NA
j_gene: TRBJ2-7

CDR3nt: TGTGCCAGCAGTGACTCATCCCGCATGCCGGGGGGCTACACCTTC
CDR3aa: CASSDSSRMPGGYTF
v_gene: TRBV6-4
d_gene: NA
abundance: few
j_gene: TRBJ1-2